The rows below give T cell receptor beta chains drawn from one sample of a study of blood T cell repertoires in COVID-19. Sequenced by immunoSEQ multiplex PCR; TCRdb stores in-frame clones only, minus some. The table records just under 150,000 clones, approximately 80% of them present only once. What was sequenced was peripheral blood. Every receptor here comes from a human donor in a cohort sampled during active COVID-19. The conserved cysteine and the conserved F or W are not part of the CDR3 here.

j_gene	v_gene	CDR3aa
TRBJ2-5	TRBV5-1	ASSPGTGGYQETQY
TRBJ2-1	TRBV12-3/TRBV12-4	ASSPALRYEQF
TRBJ1-3	TRBV28	ASSFNPGLFSGNTIY
TRBJ1-2	TRBV27	ASRQGGNYGYT
TRBJ2-1	TRBV7-9	ASSLAYVAGGLNEQF
TRBJ2-1	TRBV24-1	ATSEWDAGINEQF
TRBJ2-5	TRBV6-5	ASSYIPGQGRETQY
TRBJ1-1	TRBV2	ASSEIAGDTEAF
TRBJ2-5	TRBV6-1	ASSEAGGQETQY
TRBJ2-3	TRBV29-1	SVAGTGGRDTQY
TRBJ2-5	TRBV2	ASRGQGAGETQY
TRBJ2-1	TRBV7-2	ASSPSGSSNEQF
TRBJ1-4	TRBV6-6	ASGALWSGEKLF
TRBJ2-4	TRBV19	ASSIQGTSGPKNIQY
TRBJ2-1	TRBV30	AWSVDGRVGEQF
TRBJ1-5	TRBV28	ASSGQGSNQPQH
TRBJ1-5	TRBV2	ASSPSGDENQPQH
TRBJ2-5	TRBV7-2	ASSLFGRAWETQY
TRBJ1-2	TRBV6-1	ASSEADRGSYGYT
TRBJ2-7	TRBV30	AWSAIKTGASYEQY
TRBJ1-6	TRBV3-1/TRBV3-2	ASSQGSTGFSPLH
TRBJ2-3	TRBV9	ASSVGGYSDTQY
TRBJ2-3	TRBV11-2	ASSLVSPNADTQY
TRBJ2-1	TRBV19	ATKPRGGPPSYNEQF
TRBJ1-1	TRBV19	ASSIERRLNTEAF
TRBJ1-1	TRBV9	ASRRGTGRGTEAF
TRBJ1-3	TRBV18	ASSPLRQGASGNTIY
TRBJ2-5	TRBV15	ATSTRQGTGSETQY
TRBJ2-7	TRBV9	ASSVGIGGYEQY
TRBJ2-1	TRBV5-1	ASSTAGSSYNEQF
TRBJ1-1	TRBV11-2	ASSLDGRTEAF
TRBJ2-5	TRBV28	ASSLAGDTQETQY
TRBJ1-3	TRBV2	ASSDLGQPGNTIY
TRBJ2-3	TRBV6-5	ASRQGAIDTQY
TRBJ1-6	TRBV15	ATSRENPGVNNSPLH
TRBJ1-4	TRBV28	ASSGFVSGATNEKLF
TRBJ1-1	TRBV7-3	ASSLTANTEAF
TRBJ2-1	TRBV5-4	ASSLAGLVSYNEQF
TRBJ2-5	TRBV5-1	ASSSGLAVQETQY
TRBJ2-1	TRBV29-1	SVGGTSIGNEQF
TRBJ1-4	TRBV7-6	ASSLVGTVNEKLF
TRBJ1-2	TRBV6-6	ASSLRDTGHEPYGYT
TRBJ2-1	TRBV5-4	ASSLGGARGNEQF
TRBJ1-5	TRBV5-5	ASSSGTPNQPQH
TRBJ2-1	TRBV3-1/TRBV3-2	ASSSRGWLVGEQF
TRBJ1-1	TRBV15	ATSGQTMGAGTEAF
TRBJ2-5	TRBV19	ASSIREVGETQY
TRBJ1-4	TRBV6-5	ATRLRQGHNEKLF
TRBJ1-1	TRBV6-2/TRBV6-3	ASSDRGDSTEAF
TRBJ1-2	TRBV9	ASSVAPAPRGANYGYT
TRBJ1-1	TRBV7-9	ASSLGQMNTEAF
TRBJ1-1	TRBV29-1	SVSRGLRTEAF
TRBJ2-5	TRBV15	ATSPTTQETQY
TRBJ1-3	TRBV2	ASRSSGNTIY
TRBJ2-1	TRBV30	AWSGTSGGKQF
TRBJ1-1	TRBV25-1	ASSGRGFGMNTEAF
TRBJ2-7	TRBV5-1	ASRKGSDSYEQY
TRBJ1-2	TRBV9	ASSPSGGAGYGYT
TRBJ1-4	TRBV6-5	ASSYSRAEKLF